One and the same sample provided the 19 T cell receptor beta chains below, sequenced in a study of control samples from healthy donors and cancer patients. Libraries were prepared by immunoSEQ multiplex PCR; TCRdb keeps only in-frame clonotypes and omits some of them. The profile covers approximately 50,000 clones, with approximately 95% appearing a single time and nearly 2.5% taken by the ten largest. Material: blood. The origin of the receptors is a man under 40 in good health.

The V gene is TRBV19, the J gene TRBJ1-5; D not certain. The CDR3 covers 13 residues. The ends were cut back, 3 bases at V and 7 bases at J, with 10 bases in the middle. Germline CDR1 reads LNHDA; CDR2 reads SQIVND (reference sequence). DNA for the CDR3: TGTGCCAGTAGTATTGAGGCGGGGCAGCCCCAGCATTTT. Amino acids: CASSIEAGQPQHF.

CDR3 bases: TGCGCCAACCTCTCACGGTGGGGACAGGAGGTCGACTATGGCTACACCTTC. It translates to CANLSRWGQEVDYGYTF. The gene calls are TRBV10-1 and TRBJ1-2, with 8 bases fitting TRBD1. Germline trimming cut 10 bases from V and 3 bases from J; bases unmatched to any gene: 19. The CDR3 sequence is 17 residues long. Germline V CDR1 and CDR2: WNHNN, SYGVQD (reference sequence).

CDR3 region: CASIPLAGVADTQYF. CDR3 coding DNA: TGTGCCAGCATTCCACTAGCGGGAGTTGCAGATACGCAGTATTTT. J is TRBJ2-3 and V is TRBV27, with 11 bases lining up with TRBD2. The V gene end was trimmed by 7 bases and the J gene end by 4 bases; junction bases not matched to a gene: 7. The CDR3 length is 15 residues. Germline CDR1 reads MNHEY; CDR2 reads SMNVEV (reference sequence).

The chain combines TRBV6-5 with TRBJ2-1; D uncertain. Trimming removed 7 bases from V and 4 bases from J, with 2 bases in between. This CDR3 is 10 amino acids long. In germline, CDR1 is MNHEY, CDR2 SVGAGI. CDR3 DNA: TGTGCCAGCATGTACAATGAGCAGTTCTTC. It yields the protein CASMYNEQFF.

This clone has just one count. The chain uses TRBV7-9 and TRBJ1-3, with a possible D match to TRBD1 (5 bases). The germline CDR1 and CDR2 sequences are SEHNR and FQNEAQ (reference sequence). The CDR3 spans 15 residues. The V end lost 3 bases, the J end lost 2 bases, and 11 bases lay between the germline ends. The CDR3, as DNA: TGTGCCAGCAGCTTCGGGACGCATACTGGAAACACCATATATTTT. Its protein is CASSFGTHTGNTIYF.

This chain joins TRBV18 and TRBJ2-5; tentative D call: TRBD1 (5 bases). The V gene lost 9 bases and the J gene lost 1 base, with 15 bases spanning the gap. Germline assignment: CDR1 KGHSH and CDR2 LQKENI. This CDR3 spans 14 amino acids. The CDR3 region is CASSPGIGQETQYF. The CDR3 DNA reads TGTGCCAGTTCTCCAGGGATAGGCCAAGAGACCCAGTACTTC.

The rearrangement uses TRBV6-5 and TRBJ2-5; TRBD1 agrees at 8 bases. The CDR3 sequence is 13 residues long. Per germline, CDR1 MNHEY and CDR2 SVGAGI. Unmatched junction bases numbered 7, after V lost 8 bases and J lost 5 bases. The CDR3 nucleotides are TGTGCCAGCTTAACAGGGGGGTGGGAGACCCAGTACTTC. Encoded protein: CASLTGGWETQYF.

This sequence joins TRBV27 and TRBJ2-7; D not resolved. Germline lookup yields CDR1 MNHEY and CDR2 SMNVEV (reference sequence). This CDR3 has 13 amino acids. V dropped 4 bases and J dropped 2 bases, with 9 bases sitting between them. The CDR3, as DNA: TGTGCCAGCAGTTCCCTTCCCGCCTACGAGCAGTACTTC. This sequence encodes CASSSLPAYEQYF.

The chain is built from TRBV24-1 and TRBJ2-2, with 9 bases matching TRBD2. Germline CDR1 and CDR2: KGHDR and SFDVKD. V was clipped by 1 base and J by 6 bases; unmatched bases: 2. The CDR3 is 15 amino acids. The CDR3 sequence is CATSDLGGRAGELFF. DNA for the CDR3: TGTGCCACCAGTGATTTAGGCGGGAGGGCCGGGGAGCTGTTTTTT.

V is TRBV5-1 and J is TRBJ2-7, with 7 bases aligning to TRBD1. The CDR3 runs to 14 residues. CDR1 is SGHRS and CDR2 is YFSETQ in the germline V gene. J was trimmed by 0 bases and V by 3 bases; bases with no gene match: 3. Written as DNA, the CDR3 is TGCGCCAGCAGCTGGCAGGGGGACTCCTACGAGCAGTACTTC. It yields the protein CASSWQGDSYEQYF.

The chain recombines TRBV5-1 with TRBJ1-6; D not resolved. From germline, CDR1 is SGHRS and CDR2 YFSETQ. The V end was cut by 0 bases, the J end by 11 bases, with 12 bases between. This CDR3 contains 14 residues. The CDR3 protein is CASSLGFPEAPLHF. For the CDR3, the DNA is TGCGCCAGCAGCTTGGGATTTCCCGAAGCACCCCTCCACTTT.

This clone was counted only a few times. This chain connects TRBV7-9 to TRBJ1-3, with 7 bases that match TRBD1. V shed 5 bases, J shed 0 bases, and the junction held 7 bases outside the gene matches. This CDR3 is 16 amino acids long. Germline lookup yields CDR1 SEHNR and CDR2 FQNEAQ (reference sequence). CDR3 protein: CASSPWDSISGNTIYF. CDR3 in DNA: TGTGCCAGCAGCCCTTGGGACAGCATCTCTGGAAACACCATATATTTT.

CDR3 nucleotide sequence: TGTGCCAGCAGCCCTCTCCTCCCTCCCTACGAGCAGTACTTC. It yields the protein CASSPLLPPYEQYF. The chain uses TRBV7-2 and TRBJ2-7; D unclear. CDR3 length: 14 amino acids. CDR1 SGHTA and CDR2 FQGNSA come from the germline V gene. V shed 5 bases and J shed 2 bases, with 13 bases lying between them.

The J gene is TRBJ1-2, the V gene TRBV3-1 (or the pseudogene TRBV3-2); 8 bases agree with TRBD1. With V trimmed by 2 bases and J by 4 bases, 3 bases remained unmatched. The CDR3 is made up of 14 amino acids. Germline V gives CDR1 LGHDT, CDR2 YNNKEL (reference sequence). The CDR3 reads CASSQTDRAYGYTF. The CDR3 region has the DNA TGTGCCAGCAGCCAAACGGACAGGGCCTATGGCTACACCTTC.

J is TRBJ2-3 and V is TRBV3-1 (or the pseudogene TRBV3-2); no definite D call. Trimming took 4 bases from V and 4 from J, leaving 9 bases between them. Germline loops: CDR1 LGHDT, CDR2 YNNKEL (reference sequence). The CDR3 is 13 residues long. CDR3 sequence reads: CASSPPGADTQYF. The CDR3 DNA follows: TGTGCCAGCAGCCCCCCGGGTGCAGATACGCAGTATTTT.

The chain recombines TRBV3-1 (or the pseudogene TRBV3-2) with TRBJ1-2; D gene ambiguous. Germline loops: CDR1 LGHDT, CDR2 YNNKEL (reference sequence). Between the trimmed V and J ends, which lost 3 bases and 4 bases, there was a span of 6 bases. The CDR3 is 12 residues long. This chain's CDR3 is CASSQSSYGYTF. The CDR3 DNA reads TGTGCCAGCAGCCAGAGTTCCTATGGCTACACCTTC.

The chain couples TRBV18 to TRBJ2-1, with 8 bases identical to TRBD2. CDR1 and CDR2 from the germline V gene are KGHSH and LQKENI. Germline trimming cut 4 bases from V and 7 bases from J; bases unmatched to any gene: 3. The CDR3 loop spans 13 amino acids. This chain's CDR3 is CASSLTSANEQFF. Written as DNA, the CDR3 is TGTGCCAGCTCACTGACTAGCGCAAATGAGCAGTTCTTC.

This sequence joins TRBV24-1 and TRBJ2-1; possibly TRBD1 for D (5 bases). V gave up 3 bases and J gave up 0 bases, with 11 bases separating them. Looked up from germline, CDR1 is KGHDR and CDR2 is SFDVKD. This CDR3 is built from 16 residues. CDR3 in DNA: TGTGCCACCAGTGATCAGGGCGGCAGCTCCTACAATGAGCAGTTCTTC. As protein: CATSDQGGSSYNEQFF.

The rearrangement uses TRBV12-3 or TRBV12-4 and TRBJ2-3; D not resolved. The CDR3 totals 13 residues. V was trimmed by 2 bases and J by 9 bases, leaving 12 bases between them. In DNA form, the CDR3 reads TGTGCCAGCAGTTTACCTCCCTACGGGACGCAGTATTTT. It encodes CASSLPPYGTQYF.